A selection of T cell receptor beta chains follows, all from one sample in a study of T-cell reconstitution after alpha-beta-depleted transplantation in children. TCRdb called the PCR reads again in MiXCR, with one record for every CDR3 protein. The repertoire has about 900,000 distinct CDR3 sequences, about 31% of them found once; the top ten carry under 30%. This sample comprised PBMCs, mostly from graft donor cells, obtained 360 days after TCRalphabeta/CD19-depleted stem cell transplant. The receptors stem from a boy less than two years old who had a stem cell transplant for SCID, so the T cells may come from the graft donor. CDR3s include the opening cysteine and the closing phenylalanine or tryptophan. Fields, in order: J gene, clone size, D gene, V gene, CDR3 DNA, CDR3 protein. D genes are given only for firm matches. Some rows have no size entry. The others give once, few or many, or a class for an expanded clone.

j_gene: TRBJ2-1
abundance: NA
d_gene: NA
v_gene: TRBV9
CDR3nt: TGTGCCAGCAGCGTCATCCCAAACACGGGTCCGCAGTTCTTC
CDR3aa: CASSVIPNTGPQFF

j_gene: TRBJ2-1
abundance: NA
d_gene: TRBD2
v_gene: TRBV4-1
CDR3nt: TGCGCCAGCAGCCACCCTGAAGCGGGGCTACCTTTTTACAATGAGCAGTTCTTC
CDR3aa: CASSHPEAGLPFYNEQFF

j_gene: TRBJ2-2
abundance: NA
d_gene: TRBD2
v_gene: TRBV29-1
CDR3nt: TGCAGCGTTGAACCAGTAGCGGGGGGGACCACCGGGGAGCTGTTTTTT
CDR3aa: CSVEPVAGGTTGELFF

j_gene: TRBJ1-1
abundance: few
d_gene: NA
v_gene: TRBV7-9
CDR3nt: TGTGCCAGCAGCTTCTTGGACCACTACACTGAAGCTTTCTTT
CDR3aa: CASSFLDHYTEAFF

j_gene: TRBJ2-3
abundance: NA
d_gene: TRBD2
v_gene: TRBV4-2
CDR3nt: TGTGCCAGCAGCCAAGAGGTAGCGGGGGGGCCCGTAGGAACAGATACGCAGTATTTT
CDR3aa: CASSQEVAGGPVGTDTQYF

j_gene: TRBJ1-3
abundance: few
d_gene: NA
v_gene: TRBV12-3/TRBV12-4
CDR3nt: TGTGCCAGCAGACAGTATACCTCTGGAAACACCATATATTTT
CDR3aa: CASRQYTSGNTIYF

j_gene: TRBJ2-3
abundance: NA
d_gene: TRBD2
v_gene: TRBV27
CDR3nt: TGTGCCAGCAGTTTATCTGCGCGGGGGAGCACAGATACGCAGTATTTT
CDR3aa: CASSLSARGSTDTQYF

j_gene: TRBJ2-5
abundance: many
d_gene: NA
v_gene: TRBV5-1
CDR3nt: TGCGCCAGCAGCTTGGAGGGCCACCCAAAAGAGACCCAGTACTTC
CDR3aa: CASSLEGHPKETQYF

j_gene: TRBJ2-3
abundance: once
d_gene: TRBD1
v_gene: TRBV7-2
CDR3nt: TGTGCCAGCAGCTTACGAAGATATCTCCAAGACAGGGGGCGAGTACCTAGCACAGATACGCAGTATTTT
CDR3aa: CASSLRRYLQDRGRVPSTDTQYF

j_gene: TRBJ2-3
abundance: few
d_gene: TRBD1
v_gene: TRBV5-1
CDR3nt: TGCGCCAGCAGTCGCCGACAGGGCGAAGGAGATACGCAGTATTTT
CDR3aa: CASSRRQGEGDTQYF

j_gene: TRBJ2-3
abundance: NA
d_gene: NA
v_gene: TRBV7-9
CDR3nt: TGTGCCAGCAGCTTGGGGCGGGGGCAGTATTTT
CDR3aa: CASSLGRGQYF

j_gene: TRBJ1-1
abundance: few
d_gene: NA
v_gene: TRBV27
CDR3nt: TGTGCCAGCAGCACCCTGGGGGAAGCTTTGAACACTGAAGCTTTCTTT
CDR3aa: CASSTLGEALNTEAFF

j_gene: TRBJ2-2
abundance: few
d_gene: TRBD2
v_gene: TRBV10-2
CDR3nt: TGCGCCATACTAGCGGGGCTATACACCGGGGAGCTGTTTTTT
CDR3aa: CAILAGLYTGELFF

j_gene: TRBJ1-1
abundance: few
d_gene: NA
v_gene: TRBV28
CDR3nt: TGTGCCAGCAAATCCCCCTCACGGAACACTGAAGCTTTCTTT
CDR3aa: CASKSPSRNTEAFF

j_gene: TRBJ1-5
abundance: NA
d_gene: NA
v_gene: TRBV4-1
CDR3nt: TGCGCCAGCAGCCAAGATACGGGGGGTGGCAATCAGCCCCAGCATTTT
CDR3aa: CASSQDTGGGNQPQHF

j_gene: TRBJ2-1
abundance: few
d_gene: TRBD2
v_gene: TRBV20-1
CDR3nt: TGCAGTGCTAGCTCGCGCGGGGGGGCGTCCTACAATGAGCAGTTCTTC
CDR3aa: CSASSRGGASYNEQFF

j_gene: TRBJ2-1
abundance: few
d_gene: NA
v_gene: TRBV7-2
CDR3nt: TGTGCCAGCAGCTTAGATCGTGGGCCGGGGGAGCAGTTCTTC
CDR3aa: CASSLDRGPGEQFF

j_gene: TRBJ2-7
abundance: few
d_gene: NA
v_gene: TRBV18
CDR3nt: TGTGCCAGCTCACCTAAAATGGCCGCCAGGGTCTTCCACGAGCAGTACTTC
CDR3aa: CASSPKMAARVFHEQYF

j_gene: TRBJ2-1
abundance: NA
d_gene: NA
v_gene: TRBV12-3/TRBV12-4
CDR3nt: TGTGCCAGCAGTTTACGGGACCAGCGTTCCTACAATGAGCGGTTCTTC
CDR3aa: CASSLRDQRSYNERFF

j_gene: TRBJ1-2
abundance: few
d_gene: NA
v_gene: TRBV12-3/TRBV12-4
CDR3nt: TGTGCCAGCAGTTCCTTCGATGGCTACACCTTC
CDR3aa: CASSSFDGYTF

j_gene: TRBJ2-1
abundance: NA
d_gene: NA
v_gene: TRBV5-1
CDR3nt: TGCGCCAGCAGCTTGTCGGGTTGGGATGAGCAGTTCTTC
CDR3aa: CASSLSGWDEQFF

j_gene: TRBJ1-6
abundance: NA
d_gene: NA
v_gene: TRBV11-2
CDR3nt: TGTGCCAGCAGCTTAGGAGGCCCTTCGAGCACACCCCTCCACTTT
CDR3aa: CASSLGGPSSTPLHF

j_gene: TRBJ2-1
abundance: NA
d_gene: TRBD2
v_gene: TRBV7-3
CDR3nt: TGTGCCAGCAGCTTAAATAGCGGGGGCCTCGATGAGCAGTTCTTC
CDR3aa: CASSLNSGGLDEQFF

j_gene: TRBJ2-5
abundance: few
d_gene: NA
v_gene: TRBV20-1
CDR3nt: TGCAGTGGGACGGGACAGCAACCGGGGGGGACCCAGTACTTC
CDR3aa: CSGTGQQPGGTQYF

j_gene: TRBJ2-5
abundance: NA
d_gene: NA
v_gene: TRBV5-6
CDR3nt: TGTGCCAGCAGCTTGGTGTCTGGGAGTGAGTTAGAGACCCAGTACTTC
CDR3aa: CASSLVSGSELETQYF

j_gene: TRBJ2-7
abundance: NA
d_gene: TRBD1
v_gene: TRBV7-2
CDR3nt: TGTGCCAGCAGCACCCGGGACAGGGGGCCTTTTAACGAGCAGTACTTC
CDR3aa: CASSTRDRGPFNEQYF

j_gene: TRBJ1-2
abundance: NA
d_gene: NA
v_gene: TRBV7-6
CDR3nt: TGTGCCAGCAGCCCCGGAGAAAGCAGGGAGTATAACTATGGCTACACCTTC
CDR3aa: CASSPGESREYNYGYTF

j_gene: TRBJ2-2
abundance: NA
d_gene: NA
v_gene: TRBV4-3
CDR3nt: TGCGCCAGCAGCCAAGAGGGTACAGGTCCCGGGGAGCTGTTTTTT
CDR3aa: CASSQEGTGPGELFF

j_gene: TRBJ1-1
abundance: NA
d_gene: NA
v_gene: TRBV6-6
CDR3nt: TGTGCCAGCAGTCCCGGACAGAATAAAGCTTTCTTT
CDR3aa: CASSPGQNKAFF

j_gene: TRBJ2-3
abundance: few
d_gene: NA
v_gene: TRBV7-2
CDR3nt: TGTGCCAGCAGCTTAGCAAGGCCGGGGGGCACAGATACGCAGTATTTT
CDR3aa: CASSLARPGGTDTQYF

j_gene: TRBJ1-1
abundance: NA
d_gene: NA
v_gene: TRBV29-1
CDR3nt: TGCAGCGTTGCAGTAGTTGGGAACACTGAAGCTTTCTTT
CDR3aa: CSVAVVGNTEAFF

j_gene: TRBJ2-5
abundance: few
d_gene: TRBD1
v_gene: TRBV5-1
CDR3nt: TGCGCCAGCAGCTTGGCGAACGGGGCCGGGACAGGGGAGACCCAGTACTTC
CDR3aa: CASSLANGAGTGETQYF

j_gene: TRBJ2-1
abundance: NA
d_gene: NA
v_gene: TRBV6-5
CDR3nt: TGTGCCAGCAGTTACCTGGGGGCCCCCAATGAGCAGTTCTTC
CDR3aa: CASSYLGAPNEQFF

j_gene: TRBJ2-5
abundance: NA
d_gene: NA
v_gene: TRBV5-1
CDR3nt: TGCGCCAGCAGCTTATCGGGGGCACTACAAGAGACCCAGTACTTC
CDR3aa: CASSLSGALQETQYF

j_gene: TRBJ1-2
abundance: NA
d_gene: NA
v_gene: TRBV14
CDR3nt: TGTGCCAGCAGCCCCACGCCATCCCCCTATGGCTACACCTTC
CDR3aa: CASSPTPSPYGYTF

j_gene: TRBJ2-7
abundance: NA
d_gene: NA
v_gene: TRBV6-5
CDR3nt: TGTGCCAGCAGTAACAGGCTATCCTACGAGGAGCAGTACTTC
CDR3aa: CASSNRLSYEEQYF

j_gene: TRBJ2-1
abundance: few
d_gene: NA
v_gene: TRBV5-5
CDR3nt: TGTGCCAGCAGAGCATTCGTAGTTGACAATGAGCAGTTCTTC
CDR3aa: CASRAFVVDNEQFF

j_gene: TRBJ2-7
abundance: few
d_gene: NA
v_gene: TRBV20-1
CDR3nt: TGCAGTGCTATTCTCGACGTAGAGTACTTC
CDR3aa: CSAILDVEYF

j_gene: TRBJ1-1
abundance: NA
d_gene: NA
v_gene: TRBV6-1
CDR3nt: TGTGCCAGCGATTGGGGGGGGACACCCACTGAAGCTTTCTTT
CDR3aa: CASDWGGTPTEAFF

j_gene: TRBJ2-1
abundance: NA
d_gene: NA
v_gene: TRBV27
CDR3nt: TGTGCCAGCAGGCACCAAGCAGGGTCGTTGAACTACAATGAGCAGTTCTTC
CDR3aa: CASRHQAGSLNYNEQFF

j_gene: TRBJ1-2
abundance: NA
d_gene: NA
v_gene: TRBV5-1
CDR3nt: TGCGCCAGCAGCGTCACAGGGAATGGCTACACCTTC
CDR3aa: CASSVTGNGYTF

j_gene: TRBJ2-1
abundance: few
d_gene: NA
v_gene: TRBV5-1
CDR3nt: TGCGCCAGCAGCTTCGAATCATCGACCCCCTACAATGAGCAGTTCTTC
CDR3aa: CASSFESSTPYNEQFF

j_gene: TRBJ1-1
abundance: NA
d_gene: NA
v_gene: TRBV20-1
CDR3nt: TGCAGTGCTAGGGGTCATCTGACTGAAGCTTTCTTT
CDR3aa: CSARGHLTEAFF

j_gene: TRBJ2-1
abundance: NA
d_gene: TRBD2
v_gene: TRBV9
CDR3nt: TGTGCCAGCAGCGTAGGTGGTAGCGGGGGAGCGTACAATGAGCAGTTCTTC
CDR3aa: CASSVGGSGGAYNEQFF

j_gene: TRBJ1-2
abundance: NA
d_gene: NA
v_gene: TRBV10-3
CDR3nt: TGTGCCCAGCGGGATCCCTCTAACTATGGCTACACCTTC
CDR3aa: CAQRDPSNYGYTF